One and the same sample provided the 5 T cell receptor beta chains below, sequenced in a study of blood T cells in healthy people across ages. It was with a sample-barcoded 5' primer and a J-beta primer mix that a second PCR of roughly 6 to 12 cycles was run. In TCRdb, the 5' RACE reads were re-called with MiXCR into one record per CDR3 protein. The profile covers about 1.6 million distinct CDR3 sequences, with about 31% appearing a single time and approximately 10% taken by the ten largest. What was sequenced was blood. These receptors were taken from a woman between 25 and 40 years old in good health.

This clonotype was detected only a few times. In nucleotides, the CDR3 is TGTGCCATCAGGGCTAGCGGGGGACCCTACGAGCAGTACTTC. Its translation is CAIRASGGPYEQYF. The J gene is TRBJ2-7, the V gene TRBV10-3; 10 bases align to TRBD2. V shed 6 bases, J shed 2 bases, and the junction held 4 bases outside the gene matches. The CDR3 is made up of 14 amino acids. CDR1 is ENHRY, CDR2 SYGVKD, per germline.

This chain links TRBV9 with TRBJ2-5; D might be TRBD2 (5 bases). V was shortened by 3 bases and J by 5 bases, with 17 bases between the two germline ends. The V gene's germline CDR1 is SGDLS and CDR2 YYNGEE. The CDR3 length is 15 residues. CDR3 region: CASSAGRVTTETQYF. Written as DNA, the CDR3 is TGTGCCAGCAGCGCGGGAAGAGTCACGACGGAGACCCAGTACTTC.

The V gene is TRBV7-2, the J gene TRBJ2-3, with a possible D match to TRBD2 (5 bases). The CDR3 runs 13 residues. Germline V gene sequence: CDR1 SGHTA, CDR2 FQGNSA. The V end lost 5 bases, the J end lost 8 bases, and 14 bases lay between the germline ends. The CDR3 DNA reads as TGTGCCAGCAGCCCCAGTCCACGGGGTACGCAGTATTTT. Amino acid sequence: CASSPSPRGTQYF.

This clonotype was recorded at least ten times. The V gene is TRBV5-1, the J gene TRBJ2-1; perhaps TRBD2 as D (6 bases). The CDR3 is 15 residues long. The V gene lost 0 bases and the J gene lost 8 bases, with 15 bases spanning the gap. Germline loops: CDR1 SGHRS, CDR2 YFSETQ. DNA for the CDR3: TGCGCCAGCAGCTTGGGTCGGGGGTCGATATATGAGCAGTTCTTC. This encodes CASSLGRGSIYEQFF.

This chain joins TRBV4-1 and TRBJ2-3, with a weak D call TRBD2 (5 bases). The CDR3 contains 14 residues. The ends were cut back, 1 base at V and 8 bases at J, with 13 bases in the middle. Germline CDR1 MGHRA, CDR2 YSYEKL. The CDR3 sequence is CASSQAPAGGTQYF. CDR3 nucleotides: TGCGCCAGCAGCCAAGCCCCGGCAGGAGGTACGCAGTATTTT.